This T cell receptor (beta chain) derives from a study of T cells expressing NK-cell markers. Study as a whole: Seven HCMV-seropositive donors and one seronegative donor made up the eight sequenced donors. The study's findings and limits: Dominant NKG2C+ clonotype frequencies of about 1.0-7.0% of CD8+ T cells were measured in over five donors.

Regarding this clonotype: Its antigen is undetermined.

CDR1 is LGHNA, CDR2 YSLEER, per germline. The length of the CDR3 is 16 residues. TCRdb reprocessed the 5' RACE reads, keeping one entry per CDR3 protein, no DNA. The repertoire table contains hundreds of thousands of distinct CDR3 sequences. Sequenced sample: blood T cells: a sorted CD56 or NKG2C T cell subset, CD4+ or CD8+ T cells, or bulk PBMC T cells (not recorded which). V is TRBV4-3 and J is TRBJ2-1. This clonotype was obtained from a woman aged 18 to 75 in good health. The CDR3 region is CASSQGFASSYNEQFF.